The following is a TCR beta chain sequence with its context. One junction end disagrees with the germline gene, perhaps due to a read error. These data belong to a study of blood T cells in healthy people across ages. This CDR3 is 13 amino acids long. Alongside a J-beta primer mix, a sample-barcoded 5' primer served in a second PCR lasting about 7 to 11 cycles. TCRdb re-analysed the 5' RACE reads in MiXCR, keeping a single row per CDR3 protein. This table holds about 1.4 million distinct CDR3 sequences, approximately 59% found once. The sequence derives from a man aged 18 to 29 in good health. Sequenced input: blood. This sequence joins TRBV12-3 or TRBV12-4 and TRBJ1-2, with 11 bases fitting TRBD1. The CDR3 protein is CVSRQDRGQGYTF. The CDR3 nucleotides read TGTGTCAGCCGCCAGGACAGGGGGCAAGGCTACACCTTC.